This T cell receptor beta chain was recovered during a study of tumor-infiltrating lymphocytes in primary liver carcinoma. Study-wide findings and caveats: When set against blood, tumors had a significantly higher top-250-clone fraction (p = 0.039).

The CDR3 runs 12 residues. Germline CDR1 SNHLY, CDR2 FYNNEI. In regard to this clonotype: Antigen: not known. At one end the junction does not follow the germline gene, possibly because of a read error.

Total RNA amounting to 450 to 550 ng was the source from which TCR beta cDNA was made with a constant-region primer. Libraries covering TCR beta were generated through three nested multiplex PCR rounds (using a slightly modified ARM-PCR). TRBV1-TRBV30 forward primers and a C-beta reverse primer were used in the first two PCR rounds, which each ran for about 10 cycles. TCRdb recomputed calls from the multiplex PCR reads with MiXCR, one row per CDR3 protein. The repertoire consists of about 23,000 distinct CDR3 sequences, with approximately 80% occurring once and the leading ten covering roughly a third. For each extraction, RNA and DNA were obtained together from about 21-30 mg of unsorted bulk tissue. By surgical resection, the patients were treated for their primary liver carcinoma.

This clonotype originated in a woman in her twenties or thirties with primary liver carcinoma and hepatitis B virus infection. V gene TRBV2 combines with J gene TRBJ1-1; D not resolved. Sequencing input: liver tumor tissue from sampling region 5. Indicated subset: tumor region T5, tumor centre. The CDR3 is CANSEMNTEAFF. CDR3 nucleotides: TGTGCCAACAGTGAAATGAACACTGAAGCTTTCTTT.